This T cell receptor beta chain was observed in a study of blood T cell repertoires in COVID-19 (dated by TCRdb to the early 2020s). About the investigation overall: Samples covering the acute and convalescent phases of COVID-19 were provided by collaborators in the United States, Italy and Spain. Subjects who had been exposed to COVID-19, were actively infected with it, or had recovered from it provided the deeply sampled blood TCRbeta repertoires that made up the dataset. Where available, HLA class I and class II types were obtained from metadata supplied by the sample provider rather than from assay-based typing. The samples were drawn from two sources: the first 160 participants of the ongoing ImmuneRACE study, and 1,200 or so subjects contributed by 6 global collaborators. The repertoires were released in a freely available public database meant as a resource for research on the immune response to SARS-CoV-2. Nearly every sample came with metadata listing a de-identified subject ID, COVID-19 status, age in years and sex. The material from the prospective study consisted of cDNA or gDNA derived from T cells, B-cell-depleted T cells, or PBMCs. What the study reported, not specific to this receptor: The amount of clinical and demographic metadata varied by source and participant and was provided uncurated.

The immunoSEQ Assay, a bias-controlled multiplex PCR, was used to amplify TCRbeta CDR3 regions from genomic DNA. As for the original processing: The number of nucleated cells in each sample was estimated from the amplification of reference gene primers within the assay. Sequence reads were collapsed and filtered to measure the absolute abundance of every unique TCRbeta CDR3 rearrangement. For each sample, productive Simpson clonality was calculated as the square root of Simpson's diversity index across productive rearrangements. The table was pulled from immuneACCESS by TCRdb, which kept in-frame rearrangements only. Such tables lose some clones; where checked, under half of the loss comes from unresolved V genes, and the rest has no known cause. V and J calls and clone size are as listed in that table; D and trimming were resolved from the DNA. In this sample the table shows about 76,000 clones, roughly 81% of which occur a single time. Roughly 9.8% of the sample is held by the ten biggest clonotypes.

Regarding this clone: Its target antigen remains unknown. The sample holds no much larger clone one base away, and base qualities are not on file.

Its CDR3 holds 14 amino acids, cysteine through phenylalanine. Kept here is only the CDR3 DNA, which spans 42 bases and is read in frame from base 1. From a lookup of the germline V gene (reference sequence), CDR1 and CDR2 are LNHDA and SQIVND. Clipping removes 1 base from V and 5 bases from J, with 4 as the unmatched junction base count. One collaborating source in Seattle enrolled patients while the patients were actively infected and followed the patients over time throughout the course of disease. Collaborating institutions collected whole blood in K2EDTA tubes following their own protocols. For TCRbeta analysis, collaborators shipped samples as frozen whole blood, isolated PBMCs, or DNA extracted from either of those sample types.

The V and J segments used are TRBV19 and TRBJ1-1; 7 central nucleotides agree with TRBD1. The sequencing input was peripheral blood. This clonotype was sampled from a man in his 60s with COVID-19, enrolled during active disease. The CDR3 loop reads CASSIGQGGTEAFF. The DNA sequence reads TGTGCCAGTAGTATAGGGCAGGGGGGAACTGAAGCTTTCTTT.